The entry below describes one T cell receptor beta chain. The data were produced by immunoSEQ multiplex PCR, yet TCRdb's version contains in-frame clones alone and is incomplete. The table has about 140,000 clones, roughly 89% seen once. The sample comes from a study of blood T cell repertoires in COVID-19. The CDR3 covers 15 residues. V gave up 3 bases and J gave up 6 bases, with 14 bases separating them. The V gene's germline CDR1 is SEHNR and CDR2 FQNEAQ (reference sequence). The TCR was taken from a human donor in a cohort sampled during active COVID-19. The sequenced sample was peripheral blood. The V and J genes are TRBV7-9 and TRBJ1-4; tentatively, D is TRBD1 (6 bases). The DNA for the CDR3 is TGTGCCAGCAGCTTCAGGTCAGGGGTGGATGAAAAACTGTTTTTT. It translates to CASSFRSGVDEKLFF.